One and the same sample provided the 11 T cell receptor beta chains below, sequenced in a study of shared clonotypes between healthy human individuals. Only CD45RO-negative cells positively selected for CCR7 counted as naive CD8 cells, so terminally differentiated effector memory CD45RA+ cells were excluded. The assay was immunoSEQ multiplex PCR, and TCRdb's table has in-frame clones only and misses some. The table includes just over 2,000,000 clones, approximately 94% detected once. The sequenced sample was naive CD8+ T cells sorted from blood. These receptor sequences come from a man aged 18 to 30 in good health.

This sequence joins TRBV11-2 and TRBJ2-7; perhaps D is TRBD1 or TRBD2 (5 bases each). V was clipped by 5 bases and J by 6 bases, with 11 bases between them. The germline V gene has CDR1 SGHAT and CDR2 FQNNGV. The CDR3 is made up of 12 amino acids. The CDR3 is CASSPTGGEQYF. CDR3 DNA: TGTGCCAGCAGCCCTACTGGGGGCGAGCAGTACTTC.

V gene TRBV6-5 combines with J gene TRBJ1-2; D is unclear. The CDR3 sequence is 12 residues long. From germline, CDR1 is MNHEY and CDR2 SVGAGI. Trimming removed 4 bases at V and 5 bases at J, with 8 bases between. CDR3 sequence (DNA): TGTGCCAGCAGTTGGGAGGGATATGGCTACACCTTC. Translated, it gives CASSWEGYGYTF.

CDR3 coding DNA: TGTGCCAGCAGCTGGGTGACACTCGCCGGGGAGCTGTTTTTT. Translating it yields CASSWVTLAGELFF. This rearrangement joins TRBV5-6 to TRBJ2-2; no firm D call. CDR3 length: 14 amino acids. The germline gives CDR1 SGHDT, CDR2 YYEEEE. The V gene lost 3 bases and the J gene lost 6 bases, with 12 bases spanning the gap.

V gene TRBV30 combines with J gene TRBJ1-5; D is perhaps TRBD1 (5 bases). Germline lookup yields CDR1 GTSNPN and CDR2 SVGIG (reference sequence). V was pared by 0 bases and J by 5 bases, with 14 bases between. This CDR3 has 15 amino acids. Written as DNA, the CDR3 is TGTGCCTGGAGTGTACGGGGCCGGGGGGATCAGCCCCAGCATTTT. Its translation: CAWSVRGRGDQPQHF. Looking up the rest from reference TRBV30 and TRBJ1-5 gives the full variable domain: SQTIHQWPATLVQPVGSPLSLECTVEGTSNPNLYWYRQAAGRGLQLLFYSVGIGQISSEVPQNLSASRPQDRQFILSSKKLLLSDSGFYLCAWSVRGRGDQPQHFGDGTRLSIL.

The V call is TRBV9, the J call TRBJ2-1; maybe TRBD2 (6 bases). Trimming removed 4 bases at V and 11 bases at J, with 28 bases between. The CDR3 contains 17 residues. Germline lookup yields CDR1 SGDLS and CDR2 YYNGEE. The CDR3 loop is CASSLNSDTSLDRKQFF. The CDR3, as DNA: TGTGCCAGCAGCCTCAACTCAGACACTAGCTTAGATCGCAAGCAGTTCTTC.

The chain links TRBV5-8 to TRBJ1-6; no reliable D call. Germline assignment: CDR1 SGHTS and CDR2 YDEGEE. Trimming cost V 7 bases and J 4 bases, with 9 bases left between them. The CDR3 covers 13 residues. CDR3 in amino acids: CASFVSYNSPLHF. In DNA, the CDR3 is TGTGCCAGCTTTGTCTCTTATAATTCACCCCTCCACTTT.

V gene TRBV11-3 combines with J gene TRBJ2-1; possible D gene TRBD2, 5 bases. CDR1 and CDR2 (germline): SGHNT, YENEEA. This CDR3 spans 14 amino acids. V lost 0 bases, J lost 5 bases, and 8 bases lay in between. CDR3: CASSLDGNHNEQFF. CDR3 sequence (DNA): TGTGCCAGCAGCTTAGACGGGAACCACAATGAGCAGTTCTTC.

The rearrangement links TRBV11-2 to TRBJ1-2, with a weak D call TRBD1 (6 bases). Trimming stripped 3 bases from V and 1 base from J, with 6 bases between. The CDR3 loop spans 13 amino acids. Looked up from germline, CDR1 is SGHAT and CDR2 is FQNNGV. The CDR3 bases are TGTGCCAGCAGCTTGGACAGTAACTATGGCTACACCTTC. It is translated as CASSLDSNYGYTF. Full variable domain (outside the CDR3, taken from reference TRBV11-2 and TRBJ1-2): EAGVAQSPRYKIIEKRQSVAFWCNPISGHATLYWYQQILGQGPKLLIQFQNNGVVDDSQLPKDRFSAERLKGVDSTLKIQPAKLEDSAVYLCASSLDSNYGYTFGSGTRLTVV.

This clone was seen just once. The V gene is TRBV27, the J gene TRBJ2-1, with 8 positions matching TRBD2. V lost 3 bases and J lost 8; bases outside the gene matches: 9. Germline lookup yields CDR1 MNHEY and CDR2 SMNVEV (reference sequence). The CDR3 covers 15 residues. CDR3: CASSFLAGGPDEQFF. CDR3 bases: TGTGCCAGCAGTTTCCTGGCGGGAGGTCCGGATGAGCAGTTCTTC.

The chain links TRBV5-6 to TRBJ2-3, with D perhaps TRBD2 (6 bases). This CDR3 comprises 12 residues. Trimming stripped 3 bases from V and 6 bases from J, with 8 bases between. Germline CDR1 and CDR2: SGHDT and YYEEEE. The CDR3: CASSYGGDTQYF. CDR3 DNA: TGTGCCAGCAGCTATGGAGGGGATACGCAGTATTTT.

This clone appeared once. V gene TRBV29-1 combines with J gene TRBJ1-1; D is ambiguous. This CDR3 has 14 residues. CDR1 is SQVTM, CDR2 ANQGSEA, per germline. With 6 bases removed from V and 2 bases from J, the gap between germline ends came to 16 bases. CDR3 coding DNA: TGCAGCGTGTCCCAGGTCTACTCCAACACTGAAGCTTTCTTT. Its translation is CSVSQVYSNTEAFF. Full variable domain (missing parts from reference TRBV29-1 and TRBJ1-1): SAVISQKPSRDICQRGTSLTIQCQVDSQVTMMFWYRQQPGQSLTLIATANQGSEATYESGFVIDKFPISRPNLTFSTLTVSNMSPEDSSIYLCSVSQVYSNTEAFFGQGTRLTVV.